The 24 T cell receptor beta chains below come from one sample, sequenced in a study of T-cell memory formation after mild COVID-19. MiXCR, run by TCRdb on the 5' RACE reads, gives a single entry per CDR3 protein. The sample comprises about 340,000 distinct CDR3 sequences, 10% to 15% of which are singletons, and 20% to 25% rests with the top ten. Sequenced input: PBMCs or a T cell subset sorted from them (not recorded which). Receptors were obtained from a man in his late teens or twenties who had mild COVID-19 (a few samples of this study predate the infection). Cell type and time point are not known.

This clonotype was found a few times. The chain recombines TRBV4-1 with TRBJ2-3; no clear D gene. In germline, CDR1 is MGHRA, CDR2 YSYEKL. Trimming stripped 4 bases from V and 4 bases from J, with 6 bases between. The CDR3 length is 12 residues. The DNA of the CDR3 is TGCGCCAGCAGCCGTAACCCAGATACGCAGTATTTT. It is translated as CASSRNPDTQYF.

The gene calls are TRBV6-5 and TRBJ2-1; 13 nucleotides align to TRBD2. Unmatched junction bases numbered 6, after V lost 7 bases and J lost 6 bases. The CDR3 is 15 amino acids. Germline CDR1 is MNHEY and CDR2 is SVGAGI. CDR3 coding DNA: TGTGCCAGCAACCCGGGACTAGCGGGGCTCAATGAGCAGTTCTTC. Translating gives CASNPGLAGLNEQFF.

In this sample, this clonotype turned up many times. This chain connects TRBV7-2 to TRBJ2-3; D unclear. The length of the CDR3 is 13 residues. The germline V and J ends were trimmed by 3 bases and 4 bases, with 8 bases remaining between them. CDR1 and CDR2 from the germline V gene are SGHTA and FQGNSA. The CDR3 loop reads CASSFIRSDTQYF. The CDR3 DNA reads as TGTGCCAGCAGCTTTATTCGGTCAGATACGCAGTATTTT.

This sequence joins TRBV14 and TRBJ1-1; 9 nucleotides line up with TRBD1. Germline V lookup: CDR1 SGHDN, CDR2 FVKESK. The trim removed 0 bases at V and 2 bases at J, leaving 16 bases unmatched. CDR3 length equals 20 residues. This chain's CDR3 is CASSQDRRRRDRDGNTEAFF. In DNA, the CDR3 is TGTGCCAGCAGCCAAGATCGACGGCGCCGGGACAGGGACGGAAACACTGAAGCTTTCTTT.

The CDR3 spells CASSYWIYGYTF. In DNA form, the CDR3 reads TGTGCCAGCAGTTATTGGATCTATGGCTACACCTTC. V is TRBV6-2 or TRBV6-3 and J is TRBJ1-2; D remains unclear. V shed 3 bases and J shed 4 bases, with 6 bases lying between them. The germline V gene encodes CDR1 MNHEY and CDR2 SVGEGT. The CDR3 length is 12 residues.

Here the CDR3 reads CSARRGLYEQYF. CDR3 in DNA: TGCAGTGCTAGGCGGGGACTATACGAGCAGTACTTC. The rearrangement joins TRBV20-1 to TRBJ2-7, with 7 positions matching TRBD2. In germline, CDR1 is DFQATT, CDR2 SNEGSKA (reference sequence). The CDR3 totals 12 residues. After removal of 3 bases from V and 4 bases from J, the junction contained 3 bases not matched to a gene.

CDR3: CASSAKGQGTSSTDTQYF. CDR3 nucleotide sequence: TGCGCCAGCAGCGCCAAGGGACAGGGGACCTCTAGCACAGATACGCAGTATTTT. The rearrangement links TRBV5-1 to TRBJ2-3, with 10 positions matching TRBD1. Per the germline V gene, CDR1 is SGHRS and CDR2 is YFSETQ. V trimming: 4 bases; J trimming: 0 bases; junction bases outside the gene matches: 11. The CDR3 extends over 18 amino acids. The variable domain in full, with the rest retrieved from reference TRBV5-1 and TRBJ2-3, is KAGVTQTPRYLIKTRGQQVTLSCSPISGHRSVSWYQQTPGQGLQFLFEYFSETQRNKGNFPGRFSGRQFSNSRSEMNVSTLELGDSALYLCASSAKGQGTSSTDTQYFGPGTRLTVL.

V is TRBV20-1 and J is TRBJ2-7; D gene unclear. Trimming stripped 0 bases from V and 3 bases from J, with 12 bases between. Germline assignment: CDR1 DFQATT and CDR2 SNEGSKA (reference sequence). The CDR3 length is 14 residues. The CDR3 reads CSARDRLGYYEQYF. CDR3 bases: TGCAGTGCTAGAGATCGTCTAGGTTACTACGAGCAGTACTTC.

This clonotype was recorded many times. This chain links TRBV7-2 with TRBJ2-7; D is perhaps TRBD1 (7 bases). The V and J ends lost 3 bases and 4 bases respectively, with 16 bases between them. Germline V gene sequence: CDR1 SGHTA, CDR2 FQGNSA. This CDR3 is built from 15 residues. In DNA form, the CDR3 reads TGTGCCAGCAGCTTTAGGCGGGACAGCTCTTACGAGCAGTACTTC. This encodes CASSFRRDSSYEQYF.

Many counts were recorded for this clonotype. The chain combines TRBV20-1 with TRBJ2-2; D possibly matches TRBD1 or TRBD2 (5 bases each). V was pared by 3 bases and J by 0 bases, with 14 bases between. Per germline, CDR1 DFQATT and CDR2 SNEGSKA (reference sequence). The CDR3 loop spans 16 amino acids. The CDR3 region is CSARGDKSANTGELFF. In DNA, the CDR3 is TGCAGTGCTAGGGGGGATAAGTCCGCGAACACCGGGGAGCTGTTTTTT.

This clonotype was recorded once. V gene TRBV6-5 combines with J gene TRBJ2-6; 7 nucleotides line up with TRBD1. The CDR3 length is 21 residues. Germline CDR1 MNHEY, CDR2 SVGAGI. V was pared by 4 bases and J by 0 bases, with 18 bases of the junction left unmatched. CDR3 loop: CASSSPGTEGLLYSGANVLTF. The DNA of the CDR3 is TGTGCCAGCAGTTCTCCCGGGACAGAGGGTCTACTGTACTCTGGGGCCAACGTCCTGACTTTC.

The CDR3 nucleotides read TGTGCCAGCTCAACCCTGGGGCGGATTCAGCCCCAGCATTTT. It translates to CASSTLGRIQPQHF. The genes are TRBV6-2 or TRBV6-3 and TRBJ1-5, with D possibly TRBD1 on 5 matching bases. The V and J ends lost 8 bases and 6 bases respectively, with 17 bases between them. Germline-derived CDR1 and CDR2 are MNHEY and SVGEGT. This CDR3 contains 14 residues.

The V gene is TRBV4-3, the J gene TRBJ1-2; 9 bases are shared with TRBD1. The CDR3 has 15 amino acids. The germline CDR1 and CDR2 sequences are LGHNA and YSLEER. J gave up 4 bases and V 0 bases, and 3 bases lay outside the gene matches. CDR3 residues: CASSQDTGGFYGYTF. The CDR3 DNA reads TGCGCCAGCAGCCAAGATACAGGGGGCTTCTATGGCTACACCTTC.

This clonotype showed up many times. The rearrangement uses TRBV7-9 and TRBJ1-2, with D hard to call. The CDR3 has 12 amino acids. The V end lost 1 base, the J end lost 7 bases, and 7 bases lay between the germline ends. The germline gives CDR1 SEHNR, CDR2 FQNEAQ (reference sequence). CDR3 region: CASSLGSPGYTF. DNA for the CDR3: TGTGCCAGCAGCTTAGGCAGTCCTGGCTACACCTTC.

The chain combines TRBV12-3 or TRBV12-4 with TRBJ2-7, with D tentatively TRBD1 or TRBD2 (6 bases each). The germline V and J ends were trimmed by 2 bases and 4 bases, with 15 bases remaining between them. The CDR3 spans 15 residues. CDR3 DNA: TGTGCCAGCAGTTTAAACGTCCAGGGGAGGTACGAGCAGTACTTC. As protein: CASSLNVQGRYEQYF.

This clonotype was seen more than once but under ten times. The chain carries TRBV9 and TRBJ2-2; possibly TRBD1 for D (7 bases). The CDR3 totals 15 residues. V gave up 2 bases and J gave up 6 bases, with 14 bases separating them. The germline V gene has CDR1 SGDLS and CDR2 YYNGEE. In nucleotides, the CDR3 is TGTGCCAGCAGCGTCGGGGGCAGGGGGGCCGGGGAGCTGTTTTTT. This encodes CASSVGGRGAGELFF.

The chain recombines TRBV10-3 with TRBJ2-1; no reliable D call. V lost 2 bases, J lost 10 bases, and 12 bases lay in between. Germline V lookup: CDR1 ENHRY, CDR2 SYGVKD. There are 13 residues in the CDR3. The CDR3 bases are TGTGCCATCAGTGAGACGAACCGGGCGGAGCAGTTCTTC. The encoded protein is CAISETNRAEQFF.

In this sample, this clonotype turned up a few times. The chain combines TRBV5-5 with TRBJ2-5; 7 nucleotides line up with TRBD1. CDR3 length: 11 residues. V shed 0 bases, J shed 14 bases, and the junction held 4 bases outside the gene matches. Germline V lookup: CDR1 SGHKS, CDR2 YYEKEE (reference sequence). The CDR3 loop is CASSLGQGSYF. CDR3 coding DNA: TGTGCCAGCAGCTTGGGACAGGGAAGCTACTTC.

This sequence joins TRBV10-3 and TRBJ2-5; TRBD2 is a possible D gene (5 bases). Trimming stripped 3 bases from V and 5 bases from J, with 13 bases between. From germline, CDR1 is ENHRY and CDR2 SYGVKD. The CDR3 is 14 amino acids. The CDR3 here is CAISEGRGGETQYF. The CDR3 DNA reads TGTGCCATCAGTGAAGGGAGAGGTGGGGAGACCCAGTACTTC.

This clonotype showed up just a few times. This chain joins TRBV5-1 and TRBJ1-1, with D perhaps matching TRBD1 (6 bases). This CDR3 has 14 amino acids. CDR1 and CDR2 (germline): SGHRS, YFSETQ. The V end lost 3 bases, the J end lost 4 bases, and 13 bases lay between the germline ends. The CDR3 DNA reads as TGCGCCAGCAGCTCCCAGGGGAGCGGCACTGAAGCTTTCTTT. It is translated as CASSSQGSGTEAFF. The variable domain in full, completed from reference TRBV5-1 and TRBJ1-1, reads KAGVTQTPRYLIKTRGQQVTLSCSPISGHRSVSWYQQTPGQGLQFLFEYFSETQRNKGNFPGRFSGRQFSNSRSEMNVSTLELGDSALYLCASSSQGSGTEAFFGQGTRLTVV.

The J gene is TRBJ2-2, the V gene TRBV6-2 or TRBV6-3; D may be TRBD1 (7 bases). V was pared by 6 bases and J by 1 base, with 12 bases between. The CDR3 consists of 15 residues. Looked up from germline, CDR1 is MNHEY and CDR2 is SVGEGT. CDR3 in amino acids: CASSQGGRNTGELFF. The CDR3 DNA follows: TGTGCCAGCAGCCAGGGGGGAAGGAACACCGGGGAGCTGTTTTTT.

V gene TRBV4-1 combines with J gene TRBJ2-5, with 10 positions matching TRBD1. The V gene end was trimmed by 5 bases and the J gene end by 1 base; junction bases not matched to a gene: 4. From germline, CDR1 is MGHRA and CDR2 YSYEKL. The CDR3 extends over 15 amino acids. The CDR3 DNA sequence: TGCGCCAGCAGCTACCGGGACAGGGGCCAAGAGACCCAGTACTTC. Protein: CASSYRDRGQETQYF.

The gene calls are TRBV12-3 or TRBV12-4 and TRBJ1-3; 8 nucleotides agree with TRBD1. The CDR3 contains 16 residues. The V gene end was trimmed by 5 bases and the J gene end by 3 bases; junction bases not matched to a gene: 9. CDR3 sequence: CASSPPATGDGNTIYF. CDR3 sequence (DNA): TGTGCCAGCAGTCCGCCCGCGACAGGGGATGGAAACACCATATATTTT.

The J gene is TRBJ1-1, the V gene TRBV13; no reliable D call. Germline V gene lookup returns CDR1 PRHDT and CDR2 FYEKMQ (reference sequence). V gave up 3 bases and J gave up 3 bases, with 14 bases separating them. The CDR3 sequence is 15 residues long. Here the CDR3 reads CASSLGKPQDTEAFF. CDR3 nucleotides: TGTGCCAGCAGCTTGGGCAAACCCCAGGACACTGAAGCTTTCTTT. Full variable domain (missing parts from reference TRBV13 and TRBJ1-1): AAGVIQSPRHLIKEKRETATLKCYPIPRHDTVYWYQQGPGQDPQFLISFYEKMQSDKGSIPDRFSAQQFSDYHSELNMSSLELGDSALYFCASSLGKPQDTEAFFGQGTRLTVV.